Shown below are 12 T cell receptor beta chains from a single sample sequenced in a study of T cells expressing NK-cell markers. TCRdb re-analyzed the 5' RACE reads; it lists each CDR3 protein once, without DNA. Its table records 440,000 or so distinct CDR3 sequences. The sequencing input was blood T cells: a sorted CD56 or NKG2C T cell subset, CD4+ or CD8+ T cells, or bulk PBMC T cells (not recorded which). The receptors shown here come from a woman aged 18 to 75 in good health.

The chain combines TRBV12-3 or TRBV12-4 with TRBJ1-4. CDR3 length equals 16 residues. This CDR3 is CASSPLRPVLNEKLFF.

This sequence joins TRBV19 and TRBJ2-2; TCRdb indicates TRBD2, and absent DNA this call remains unverified. CDR1 and CDR2 from the germline V gene are LNHDA and SQIVND (reference sequence). The CDR3 loop spans 14 amino acids. The chain's CDR3 is CASRLALLYGELFF.

V gene TRBV7-2 combines with J gene TRBJ2-2. Germline CDR1 SGHTA, CDR2 FQGNSA. The CDR3 runs to 13 residues. The CDR3 spells CASSPLFTGELFF.

The gene calls are TRBV5-1 and TRBJ1-2. Germline values: CDR1 SGHRS, CDR2 YFSETQ. This CDR3 is built from 14 residues. This CDR3 reads CASSSDSLSYGYTF. The full variable domain, in which reference TRBV5-1 and TRBJ1-2 provide the parts outside the CDR3, is KAGVTQTPRYLIKTRGQQVTLSCSPISGHRSVSWYQQTPGQGLQFLFEYFSETQRNKGNFPGRFSGRQFSNSRSEMNVSTLELGDSALYLCASSSDSLSYGYTFGSGTRLTVV.

The rearrangement links TRBV28 to TRBJ2-1; TCRdb gives TRBD2 as the D gene, but with no DNA this cannot be confirmed. The germline V gene has CDR1 MDHEN and CDR2 SYDVKM. The CDR3 covers 17 residues. The CDR3 spells CASNLSPLGGLEGEQFF.

The chain has TRBV5-1 and TRBJ2-7; absent DNA, TCRdb's TRBD1 call cannot be checked. The CDR3 is 13 residues long. CDR1 and CDR2 from the germline V gene are SGHRS and YFSETQ. The CDR3: CASSSSQGVEQYF.

V usage is TRBV12-3 or TRBV12-4 and J usage is TRBJ2-5. The CDR3 length is 12 residues. CDR3 in amino acids: CASSLVVREQYF.

The rearrangement uses TRBV20-1 and TRBJ2-2. The germline CDR1 and CDR2 sequences are DFQATT and SNEGSKA (reference sequence). The CDR3 consists of 13 residues. CDR3 region: CSVLHGNTGELFF.

The chain combines TRBV20-1 with TRBJ2-1; with no DNA, the TCRdb D assignment of TRBD2 cannot be verified. The germline V gene has CDR1 DFQATT and CDR2 SNEGSKA (reference sequence). The CDR3 runs to 16 residues. This CDR3 is CSARPLTSGEYNEQFF.

The V and J genes are TRBV20-1 and TRBJ2-3; TCRdb gives TRBD2 as the D gene, but with no DNA this cannot be confirmed. The length of the CDR3 is 15 residues. Germline V gives CDR1 DFQATT, CDR2 SNEGSKA (reference sequence). The CDR3 loop is CSAGLAGRNTDTQYF.

The chain uses TRBV5-1 and TRBJ2-3. CDR1 and CDR2 (germline): SGHRS, YFSETQ. CDR3 length: 12 amino acids. The chain's CDR3 is CASSLAWDTQYF.

The rearrangement joins TRBV29-1 to TRBJ1-1. This CDR3 spans 15 amino acids. Germline V gene data show CDR1 as SQVTM and CDR2 as ANQGSEA. The CDR3 loop is CSALKRLARNTEAFF.